The 31 T cell receptor beta chains listed next were all sequenced from one sample in a study of T cell responses to AZD1222 COVID-19 vaccine. Repertoires were generated with immunoSEQ multiplex PCR, while TCRdb's copy carries only in-frame clones and drops some. The table lists tens of thousands of clones, around 90% of them singletons. The sample was peripheral blood, taken on day 0 of AZD1222 vaccination. The receptors originated from an adult in good health.

This clone was seen only once. This sample also contains other DNA sequences that code for the same CDR3. The V gene is TRBV19, the J gene TRBJ1-2, with D maybe TRBD1 (5 bases). Germline CDR1 reads LNHDA; CDR2 reads SQIVND (reference sequence). Between the trimmed V and J ends, which lost 3 bases and 2 bases, there was a span of 7 bases. The CDR3 sequence is 13 residues long. The CDR3 loop reads CASSIGGNYGYTF. The CDR3 nucleotides read TGTGCCAGTAGTATCGGGGGAAACTATGGCTACACCTTC.

The CDR3 here is CASSPQGARWSGYTF. The DNA of the CDR3 is TGTGCCAGCTCACCCCAGGGGGCGCGATGGAGTGGCTACACCTTC. The chain is built from TRBV18 and TRBJ1-2, with TRBD1 identical over 8 bases. The length of the CDR3 is 15 residues. Trimming removed 3 bases from V and 7 bases from J; junction bases left unmatched: 10. The germline gives CDR1 KGHSH, CDR2 LQKENI.

This clone appeared once. V is TRBV5-1 and J is TRBJ2-3, with D perhaps assigned TRBD1 or TRBD2 (5 bases each). Trimming removed 0 bases from V and 3 bases from J, with 14 bases in between. CDR1 is SGHRS, CDR2 YFSETQ, per germline. The CDR3 runs to 16 residues. As DNA, the CDR3 is TGCGCCAGCAGCTTGGGGGACGGCATGGGGACAGATACGCAGTATTTT. Translation: CASSLGDGMGTDTQYF. The complete variable domain, with remaining parts taken from reference TRBV5-1 and TRBJ2-3, reads KAGVTQTPRYLIKTRGQQVTLSCSPISGHRSVSWYQQTPGQGLQFLFEYFSETQRNKGNFPGRFSGRQFSNSRSEMNVSTLELGDSALYLCASSLGDGMGTDTQYFGPGTRLTVL.

The J gene is TRBJ1-1, the V gene TRBV5-5, with a weak D call TRBD1 (5 bases). Germline V gene lookup returns CDR1 SGHKS and CDR2 YYEKEE (reference sequence). The length of the CDR3 is 16 residues. Trimming pared 2 bases from V and 3 bases from J, leaving 17 bases between. The CDR3: CASSLNIVAGYTEAFF. CDR3 bases: TGTGCCAGCAGCTTAAACATCGTGGCAGGGTACACTGAAGCTTTCTTT.

The V call is TRBV7-3, the J call TRBJ2-1; D is possibly TRBD2 (7 bases). V shed 1 base and J shed 6 bases, with 13 bases lying between them. CDR1 and CDR2 from the germline V gene are SGHTA and FQGTGA. The CDR3 totals 15 residues. Written as DNA, the CDR3 is TGTGCCAGCAGCTTAAGGGAGGGGGGCCTCAATGAGCAGTTCTTC. Its protein is CASSLREGGLNEQFF. The complete variable domain, with remaining parts taken from reference TRBV7-3 and TRBJ2-1, reads GAGVSQTPSNKVTEKGKYVELRCDPISGHTALYWYRQSLGQGPEFLIYFQGTGAADDSGLPNDRFFAVRPEGSVSTLKIQRTERGDSAVYLCASSLREGGLNEQFFGPGTRLTVL.

The rearrangement uses TRBV7-9 and TRBJ1-5; the D gene is possibly TRBD1 (6 bases). Trimming took 1 base from V and 3 from J, leaving 13 bases between them. The CDR3 runs 16 residues. Germline V gene data show CDR1 as SEHNR and CDR2 as FQNEAQ (reference sequence). The CDR3 DNA follows: TGTGCCAGCAGCTTAGATACAGGGCACTCCAATCAGCCCCAGCATTTT. Its protein product is CASSLDTGHSNQPQHF.

The J gene is TRBJ2-5, the V gene TRBV5-1; D uncertain. Trimming stripped 4 bases from V and 2 bases from J, with 6 bases between. The CDR3 contains 12 residues. The germline CDR1 and CDR2 sequences are SGHRS and YFSETQ. CDR3 residues: CASSPEQETQYF. In DNA, the CDR3 is TGCGCCAGCAGCCCTGAGCAAGAGACCCAGTACTTC.

This rearrangement joins TRBV4-1 to TRBJ1-5, with D uncertain. The germline V gene encodes CDR1 MGHRA and CDR2 YSYEKL. The germline V and J ends were trimmed by 1 base and 2 bases, with 6 bases remaining between them. The CDR3 loop spans 14 amino acids. CDR3 sequence reads: CASSQAYGNQPQHF. CDR3 DNA sequence: TGCGCCAGCAGCCAAGCGTACGGCAATCAGCCCCAGCATTTT.

This chain uses TRBV9 with TRBJ2-5; D ambiguous. The V and J ends lost 0 bases and 2 bases respectively, with 8 bases between them. CDR1 SGDLS and CDR2 YYNGEE come from the germline V gene. The CDR3 runs 14 residues. Here the CDR3 DNA reads TGTGCCAGCAGCGTAGTTGGAACTCAAGAGACCCAGTACTTC. Translated: CASSVVGTQETQYF.

The CDR3 loop reads CASSFYTDTQYF. The CDR3 DNA reads TGTGCCAGCAGCTTTTATACAGATACGCAGTATTTT. This chain links TRBV11-1 with TRBJ2-3; D is ambiguous. V was clipped by 3 bases and J by 3 bases, with 4 bases between them. The CDR3 is made up of 12 amino acids. CDR1 SGHAT and CDR2 FQDESV come from the germline V gene (reference sequence).

This chain uses TRBV27 with TRBJ1-1; a weak D match, TRBD1 (6 bases). CDR3 size: 14 residues. Trimming shortened V by 6 bases and J by 5 bases, and 16 bases separated the two germline ends. Per germline, CDR1 MNHEY and CDR2 SMNVEV (reference sequence). The CDR3 bases are TGTGCCAGCAGCTACAGGGCCCGGGGGACTGAAGCTTTCTTT. Translated, it gives CASSYRARGTEAFF.

The V gene is TRBV7-9, the J gene TRBJ1-4; unclear D gene. This CDR3 is 15 amino acids long. The ends were cut back, 7 bases at V and 0 bases at J, with 12 bases in the middle. Germline CDR1 and CDR2: SEHNR and FQNEAQ (reference sequence). The chain's CDR3 is CASTSVAATNEKLFF. For the CDR3, the DNA is TGTGCCAGCACCTCAGTGGCTGCAACTAATGAAAAACTGTTTTTT.

V and J are TRBV30 and TRBJ1-2; D remains ambiguous. The V end lost 0 bases, the J end lost 7 bases, and 12 bases lay between the germline ends. The CDR3 has 13 residues. Per germline, CDR1 GTSNPN and CDR2 SVGIG (reference sequence). The CDR3 region has the DNA TGTGCCTGGAGTGTGCGGACCGGCGGTGGCTACACCTTC. This gives the protein CAWSVRTGGGYTF.

This rearrangement joins TRBV5-1 to TRBJ1-1; weak D call: TRBD1 (6 bases). The CDR3 loop spans 14 amino acids. Germline values: CDR1 SGHRS, CDR2 YFSETQ. Trimming shortened V by 1 base and J by 7 bases, and 14 bases separated the two germline ends. CDR3 DNA: TGCGCCAGCAGCTTGTCTAGGACAGACCTTGAAGCTTTCTTT. Protein product: CASSLSRTDLEAFF. Full variable domain (rest looked up from reference TRBV5-1 and TRBJ1-1): KAGVTQTPRYLIKTRGQQVTLSCSPISGHRSVSWYQQTPGQGLQFLFEYFSETQRNKGNFPGRFSGRQFSNSRSEMNVSTLELGDSALYLCASSLSRTDLEAFFGQGTRLTVV.

The V and J genes are TRBV4-1 and TRBJ2-1, with a tentative D call TRBD1 (5 bases). CDR3 size: 16 residues. V lost 1 base, J lost 4 bases, and 14 bases lay in between. Per the germline V gene, CDR1 is MGHRA and CDR2 is YSYEKL. In nucleotides, the CDR3 is TGCGCCAGCAGCCAAGGAGTTGGGGCCTCATACAATGAGCAGTTCTTC. It codes for CASSQGVGASYNEQFF.

The V gene is TRBV12-3 or TRBV12-4, the J gene TRBJ1-2, with D maybe TRBD1 (5 bases). V was trimmed by 6 bases and J by 2 bases, leaving 10 bases between them. The CDR3 spans 13 residues. CDR3 sequence: CASSQDTNYGYTF. For the CDR3, the DNA is TGTGCCAGCAGCCAGGACACCAACTATGGCTACACCTTC.

This chain connects TRBV25-1 to TRBJ1-1; D not resolved. Germline-derived CDR1 and CDR2 are MGHDK and SYGVNS. Trimming removed 3 bases from V and 7 bases from J, with 6 bases in between. This CDR3 region has 11 residues. CDR3 protein: CASSDGVEAFF. The CDR3, as DNA: TGTGCCAGCAGTGACGGGGTTGAAGCTTTCTTT.

This chain links TRBV6-5 with TRBJ1-6; D is unresolved. Germline V gene sequence: CDR1 MNHEY, CDR2 SVGAGI. The CDR3 spans 13 residues. The V end was cut by 7 bases, the J end by 9 bases, with 13 bases between. The CDR3 loop reads CASTNIGGSPLHF. Written as DNA, the CDR3 is TGTGCCAGCACCAACATCGGAGGTTCACCCCTCCACTTT.

Here the CDR3 reads CASSPRAEQFF. The CDR3 nucleotides are TGTGCCAGCAGCCCTCGGGCAGAGCAGTTCTTC. The chain combines TRBV6-2 or TRBV6-3 with TRBJ2-1; D is ambiguous. The V gene lost 6 bases and the J gene lost 10 bases, with 10 bases spanning the gap. Germline V gene sequence: CDR1 MNHEY, CDR2 SVGEGT. This CDR3 has 11 residues.

This clone appeared a single time. V and J are TRBV2 and TRBJ1-6; D uncertain. The CDR3 totals 14 residues. V was pared by 6 bases and J by 8 bases, with 14 bases between. The germline V gene has CDR1 SNHLY and CDR2 FYNNEI. The CDR3 protein is CASRQDGDYSPLHF. The CDR3 nucleotides are TGTGCCAGCAGACAAGACGGCGATTATTCACCCCTCCACTTT. The entire variable domain, with the rest obtained from reference TRBV2 and TRBJ1-6, is as follows: EPEVTQTPSHQVTQMGQEVILRCVPISNHLYFYWYRQILGQKVEFLVSFYNNEISEKSEIFDDQFSVERPDGSNFTLKIRSTKLEDSAMYFCASRQDGDYSPLHFGNGTRLTVT.

The chain has TRBV12-3 or TRBV12-4 and TRBJ1-4; D gene uncertain. The CDR3 has 13 amino acids. Trimming took 3 bases from V and 7 from J, leaving 9 bases between them. CDR3 sequence: CASSLRDTEKLFF. In DNA form, the CDR3 reads TGTGCCAGCAGTTTGCGGGATACTGAAAAACTGTTTTTT.

This clone is a singleton in its sample. This chain connects TRBV27 to TRBJ1-2; TRBD1 matches at 9 bases. This CDR3 has 17 residues. Germline V gene sequence: CDR1 MNHEY, CDR2 SMNVEV (reference sequence). The trim removed 6 bases at V and 4 bases at J, leaving 15 bases unmatched. CDR3 sequence: CASSPVVPTGGGYGYTF. CDR3 sequence (DNA): TGTGCCAGCAGCCCCGTGGTTCCGACAGGGGGAGGCTATGGCTACACCTTC.

The gene calls are TRBV6-6 and TRBJ1-2, with D unclear. The V and J ends lost 6 bases and 1 base respectively, with 9 bases between them. The CDR3 length is 13 residues. Germline values: CDR1 MNHNY, CDR2 SVGAGI (reference sequence). The CDR3 protein is CASRGGLNYGYTF. In DNA form, the CDR3 reads TGTGCCAGCAGGGGAGGACTTAACTATGGCTACACCTTC.

This chain joins TRBV6-6 and TRBJ1-1; perhaps TRBD1 as D (6 bases). Germline loops: CDR1 MNHNY, CDR2 SVGAGI (reference sequence). Trimming took 4 bases from V and 3 from J, leaving 18 bases between them. The CDR3 runs 16 residues. The CDR3 coding sequence is TGTGCCAGCAGTTGGGTTGTGGCAGGGGACGACACTGAAGCTTTCTTT. Its translation: CASSWVVAGDDTEAFF.

This sequence joins TRBV7-9 and TRBJ1-4; 7 positions match TRBD1. V lost 5 bases to trimming and J lost 4 bases; unmatched junction nucleotides: 10. Germline V CDR1 and CDR2: SEHNR, FQNEAQ (reference sequence). This CDR3 has 16 residues. CDR3 residues: CASSPSGQDFNEKLFF. In nucleotides, the CDR3 is TGTGCCAGCAGCCCTTCCGGACAGGACTTTAATGAAAAACTGTTTTTT.

The chain combines TRBV6-5 with TRBJ2-5; 8 bases match TRBD2. The CDR3 loop spans 12 amino acids. V trimming: 5 bases; J trimming: 4 bases; junction bases outside the gene matches: 0. Germline V CDR1 and CDR2: MNHEY, SVGAGI. CDR3: CASSRGGETQYF. The CDR3 nucleotides are TGTGCCAGCAGTCGGGGGGGAGAGACCCAGTACTTC.

A few counts support this clone. V and J are TRBV25-1 and TRBJ2-7; the D gene is possibly TRBD1 (6 bases). The CDR3 length is 16 residues. Germline CDR1 MGHDK, CDR2 SYGVNS. V was cut by 4 bases and J by 0 bases, with 16 bases left in between. For the CDR3, the DNA is TGTGCCAGCAGTGGTGACAGGTCTAGGAGCTCCTACGAGCAGTACTTC. This codes for CASSGDRSRSSYEQYF.

The chain carries TRBV7-9 and TRBJ2-7; no clear D. The V gene lost 1 base and the J gene lost 1 base, with 14 bases spanning the gap. From germline, CDR1 is SEHNR and CDR2 FQNEAQ (reference sequence). The CDR3 is 16 amino acids. The CDR3 region is CASSLGAGSRSYEQYF. The CDR3, as DNA: TGTGCCAGCAGCTTAGGTGCCGGGTCCAGGTCCTACGAGCAGTACTTC.

This clone appeared a single time. V gene TRBV11-2 combines with J gene TRBJ2-7, with a possible D match to TRBD1 (5 bases). Germline V gives CDR1 SGHAT, CDR2 FQNNGV. The CDR3 runs to 12 residues. Trimming pared 1 base from V and 7 bases from J, leaving 8 bases between. The CDR3 loop is CASSLAGREQYF. DNA for the CDR3: TGTGCCAGCAGCTTAGCAGGGCGAGAGCAGTACTTC.

The chain has TRBV2 and TRBJ2-7; 9 bases agree with TRBD1. J lost 3 bases, V lost 6 bases, and 6 bases had no gene match. There are 14 residues in the CDR3. Germline-derived CDR1 and CDR2 are SNHLY and FYNNEI. CDR3 bases: TGTGCCAGCAGGAAACAGGGGGCATTCTACGAGCAGTACTTC. This encodes CASRKQGAFYEQYF.

The chain employs TRBV6-2 or TRBV6-3 and TRBJ2-7, with D perhaps matching TRBD2 (5 bases). Germline CDR1 and CDR2: MNHEY and SVGEGT. The CDR3 runs to 14 residues. Trimming pared 5 bases from V and 3 bases from J, leaving 14 bases between. Here the CDR3 reads CASSTRGSGYEQYF. DNA of the CDR3: TGTGCCAGCAGTACCCGAGGGTCCGGCTACGAGCAGTACTTC.